A single sample is the source of the 27 T cell receptor beta chains below, sequenced in a study of shared clonotypes between healthy human individuals. The naive CD8 fraction comprised CD45RO-negative cells positively selected for CCR7 and excluded terminally differentiated effector memory CD45RA+ cells. Produced via immunoSEQ multiplex PCR; TCRdb's table is partial and in-frame only. The sample has hundreds of thousands of clones, 95% to 98% seen once; the top ten hold 0.3%. The sample consisted of naive CD8+ T cells sorted from blood. The receptors shown here come from a man aged 30 to 39 in good health.

The V and J genes are TRBV2 and TRBJ2-5; D may be TRBD1 (6 bases). Germline-derived CDR1 and CDR2 are SNHLY and FYNNEI. Trimming took 7 bases from V and 4 from J, leaving 16 bases between them. This CDR3 region has 14 residues. CDR3 nucleotide sequence: TGTGCCAGCAAGGGCCAGGGGCTGGGAGAGACCCAGTACTTC. It is translated as CASKGQGLGETQYF. The full variable domain, rest sourced from reference TRBV2 and TRBJ2-5, is EPEVTQTPSHQVTQMGQEVILRCVPISNHLYFYWYRQILGQKVEFLVSFYNNEISEKSEIFDDQFSVERPDGSNFTLKIRSTKLEDSAMYFCASKGQGLGETQYFGPGTRLLVL.

The J gene is TRBJ1-1, the V gene TRBV5-4; 8 bases agree with TRBD1. Germline V gene lookup returns CDR1 SGHNT and CDR2 YYREEE (reference sequence). V lost 3 bases to trimming and J lost 3 bases; unmatched junction nucleotides: 4. CDR3 length equals 14 residues. CDR3 residues: CASSYPGQDTEAFF. The CDR3 DNA reads as TGTGCCAGCAGCTACCCGGGACAGGACACTGAAGCTTTCTTT.

The chain uses TRBV5-6 and TRBJ1-2; possible D gene TRBD1, 6 bases. The CDR3 runs to 13 residues. Germline V gene lookup returns CDR1 SGHDT and CDR2 YYEEEE. V was clipped by 3 bases and J by 8 bases, with 14 bases between them. For the CDR3, the DNA is TGTGCCAGCAGCTCACAGGGTGTTGAGGGCTACACCTTC. Translating gives CASSSQGVEGYTF. Full variable domain (outside the CDR3, taken from reference TRBV5-6 and TRBJ1-2): DAGVTQSPTHLIKTRGQQVTLRCSPKSGHDTVSWYQQALGQGPQFIFQYYEEEERQRGNFPDRFSGHQFPNYSSELNVNALLLGDSALYLCASSSQGVEGYTFGSGTRLTVV.

The chain is built from TRBV27 and TRBJ2-3; D may be TRBD1 (6 bases). This CDR3 has 13 amino acids. V was pared by 4 bases and J by 7 bases, with 12 bases between. From germline, CDR1 is MNHEY and CDR2 SMNVEV (reference sequence). The CDR3 bases are TGTGCCAGCAGTTCGACAGGTTGGAATACGCAGTATTTT. The encoded protein is CASSSTGWNTQYF.

The rearrangement links TRBV5-1 to TRBJ2-1, with TRBD2 matching over 11 bases. The V and J ends lost 6 bases and 1 base, in that order; junction bases with no gene match: 21. This CDR3 is built from 21 residues. The germline gives CDR1 SGHRS, CDR2 YFSETQ. CDR3 in amino acids: CASNPPRLAGSLWGSYNEQFF. CDR3 nucleotide sequence: TGCGCCAGCAACCCCCCCCGACTAGCGGGATCGTTGTGGGGTTCCTACAATGAGCAGTTCTTC. Full variable domain (missing parts from reference TRBV5-1 and TRBJ2-1): KAGVTQTPRYLIKTRGQQVTLSCSPISGHRSVSWYQQTPGQGLQFLFEYFSETQRNKGNFPGRFSGRQFSNSRSEMNVSTLELGDSALYLCASNPPRLAGSLWGSYNEQFFGPGTRLTVL.

The rearrangement joins TRBV9 to TRBJ2-7; 9 nucleotides align to TRBD1. The CDR3 is 14 residues long. The germline gives CDR1 SGDLS, CDR2 YYNGEE. V was clipped by 3 bases and J by 3 bases; unmatched bases: 4. CDR3 nucleotides: TGTGCCAGCAGCGAACAGGGGGCCGACTACGAGCAGTACTTC. It encodes CASSEQGADYEQYF.

The chain links TRBV23-1 to TRBJ1-1; tentative D call: TRBD1 (5 bases). TRBV23-1 is sorted into the ORF group, with uncertain function. V shed 6 bases and J shed 3 bases, with 17 bases lying between them. The CDR3 runs to 15 residues. This CDR3 reads CASSLDGVGDTEAFF. CDR3 sequence (DNA): TGCGCCAGCAGCCTAGATGGGGTAGGGGACACTGAAGCTTTCTTT.

The chain combines TRBV2 with TRBJ2-7; 9 bases are a match to TRBD2. This CDR3 has 14 residues. The V segment lost 8 bases and the J segment 7 bases; nucleotides outside the gene matches: 12. Germline V lookup: CDR1 SNHLY, CDR2 FYNNEI. Here the CDR3 reads CASPGLASSWEQYF. The CDR3 DNA sequence: TGTGCCAGCCCAGGACTAGCGTCTTCATGGGAGCAGTACTTC.

This clone has a single count. CDR3 loop: CASSGQERPPEAFF. CDR3 DNA sequence: TGTGCCAGCAGCGGACAGGAGAGACCACCTGAAGCTTTCTTT. The chain combines TRBV21-1 with TRBJ1-1; no check of the table's D call, TRBD1, against the DNA was made. TRBV21-1 is a pseudogene segment. The CDR3 is 14 residues long.

V and J are TRBV5-1 and TRBJ2-2; TRBD2 matches 13 bases. CDR3 length: 14 residues. V lost 6 bases to trimming and J lost 6 bases; unmatched junction nucleotides: 2. Looked up from germline, CDR1 is SGHRS and CDR2 is YFSETQ. The CDR3 protein is CASIGLAGAGELFF. In DNA form, the CDR3 reads TGCGCCAGCATCGGACTAGCGGGAGCCGGGGAGCTGTTTTTT.

The chain uses TRBV30 and TRBJ2-1, with D possibly matching TRBD2 (5 bases). Germline V gene sequence: CDR1 GTSNPN, CDR2 SVGIG (reference sequence). CDR3 length equals 12 residues. Trimming left V 0 bases short and J 8 bases short, with 8 bases between. This CDR3 is CAWSVLSDEQFF. CDR3 nucleotide sequence: TGTGCCTGGAGTGTACTTAGCGATGAGCAGTTCTTC.

This chain uses TRBV5-1 with TRBJ2-1; D is possibly TRBD2 (6 bases). This CDR3 region has 14 residues. Trimming took off 2 bases at V and 6 bases at J, with 12 bases between the two ends. Per germline, CDR1 SGHRS and CDR2 YFSETQ. Here the CDR3 reads CASSFPELANEQFF. In DNA, the CDR3 is TGCGCCAGCAGCTTCCCGGAACTAGCCAATGAGCAGTTCTTC.

This clone showed up just once. The V gene is TRBV9, the J gene TRBJ2-5; 9 bases are a match to TRBD2. CDR3 length equals 14 residues. Germline CDR1 is SGDLS and CDR2 is YYNGEE. After removal of 4 bases from V and 4 bases from J, the junction contained 5 bases not matched to a gene. The CDR3 reads CASSLAGSGETQYF. CDR3 DNA sequence: TGTGCCAGCAGCCTAGCGGGAAGTGGAGAGACCCAGTACTTC.

Points on this clone: Distinct nucleotide sequences in the sample also encode this CDR3. This chain joins TRBV6-5 and TRBJ2-1, with a weak D call TRBD2 (5 bases). Germline V gene sequence: CDR1 MNHEY, CDR2 SVGAGI. V lost 8 bases and J 1 base, leaving 12 bases between the germline ends. The CDR3 totals 14 residues. CDR3 residues: CASSPAGSYNEQFF. Written as DNA, the CDR3 is TGTGCCAGCTCCCCCGCGGGTTCCTACAATGAGCAGTTCTTC.

V is TRBV28 and J is TRBJ2-7; 8 bases map to TRBD1. With 3 bases clipped from V and 5 bases from J, the junction kept 9 bases outside the gene matches. The germline CDR1 and CDR2 sequences are MDHEN and SYDVKM. The CDR3 consists of 15 residues. This chain's CDR3 is CASSFWAGGGDEQYF. In DNA, the CDR3 is TGTGCCAGCAGTTTTTGGGCAGGGGGCGGGGACGAGCAGTACTTC.

V usage is TRBV30 and J usage is TRBJ2-7; TRBD1 aligns across 7 bases. This CDR3 has 13 residues. The germline gives CDR1 GTSNPN, CDR2 SVGIG (reference sequence). V was pared by 2 bases and J by 4 bases, with 5 bases of the junction left unmatched. The DNA for the CDR3 is TGTGCCTGGAGTTCAGACAGGGTTTACGAGCAGTACTTC. As protein: CAWSSDRVYEQYF.

The V gene is TRBV11-2, the J gene TRBJ2-2, with D hard to call. The germline CDR1 and CDR2 sequences are SGHAT and FQNNGV. This CDR3 is built from 16 residues. Trimming took off 0 bases at V and 5 bases at J, with 13 bases between the two ends. The CDR3 region is CASSLERQLLTGELFF. CDR3 DNA sequence: TGTGCCAGCAGCTTAGAGAGGCAGTTATTGACCGGGGAGCTGTTTTTT.

This chain connects TRBV30 to TRBJ2-7; D not certain. V dropped 4 bases and J dropped 2 bases, with 9 bases sitting between them. This CDR3 has 12 amino acids. Germline V gives CDR1 GTSNPN, CDR2 SVGIG (reference sequence). The CDR3 reads CAWNSVTYEQYF. The CDR3 coding sequence is TGTGCCTGGAATTCAGTAACCTACGAGCAGTACTTC. Variable domain in full (rest from reference TRBV30 and TRBJ2-7): SQTIHQWPATLVQPVGSPLSLECTVEGTSNPNLYWYRQAAGRGLQLLFYSVGIGQISSEVPQNLSASRPQDRQFILSSKKLLLSDSGFYLCAWNSVTYEQYFGPGTRLTVT.

The chain couples TRBV4-3 to TRBJ1-1; the match to TRBD1 covers 10 bases. The CDR3 consists of 18 residues. Germline V CDR1 and CDR2: LGHNA, YSLEER. J was trimmed by 4 bases and V by 0 bases; bases with no gene match: 11. The CDR3 here is CASSQDPHGGQGFTEAFF. In DNA, the CDR3 is TGCGCCAGCAGCCAAGATCCACATGGGGGACAGGGGTTCACTGAAGCTTTCTTT.

The table lists this clone with a count of one. The V call is TRBV9, the J call TRBJ1-2, with 9 bases lining up with TRBD1. The CDR3 length is 14 residues. Germline CDR1 SGDLS, CDR2 YYNGEE. J lost 6 bases, V lost 5 bases, and 8 bases had no gene match. The CDR3 DNA reads as TGTGCCAGCAGGCCGGGACAGGGTGTGAATGGCTACACCTTC. Its translation is CASRPGQGVNGYTF.

V is TRBV19 and J is TRBJ2-7, with 7 bases lining up with TRBD2. The junction had 15 bases not matched to a gene; V was cut back by 2 bases and J by 5 bases. The V gene's germline CDR1 is LNHDA and CDR2 SQIVND (reference sequence). The CDR3 is 17 amino acids. CDR3: CASSISGEGLGMDEQYF. The DNA for the CDR3 is TGTGCCAGTAGTATAAGCGGGGAGGGCCTAGGGATGGACGAGCAGTACTTC.

The rearrangement joins TRBV9 to TRBJ2-7, with D perhaps given as TRBD1 or TRBD2 (6 bases each). This CDR3 is built from 15 residues. The germline V gene encodes CDR1 SGDLS and CDR2 YYNGEE. Trimming removed 0 bases at V and 2 bases at J, with 12 bases between. The CDR3 spells CASSVAGGTTYEQYF. Here the CDR3 DNA reads TGTGCCAGCAGCGTAGCTGGGGGGACAACCTACGAGCAGTACTTC. The complete variable domain, with remaining parts taken from reference TRBV9 and TRBJ2-7, reads DSGVTQTPKHLITATGQRVTLRCSPRSGDLSVYWYQQSLDQGLQFLIQYYNGEERAKGNILERFSAQQFPDLHSELNLSSLELGDSALYFCASSVAGGTTYEQYFGPGTRLTVT.

This rearrangement joins TRBV10-2 to TRBJ2-1, with 8 positions matching TRBD1. J gave up 2 bases and V 4 bases, and 1 base lay outside the gene matches. CDR1 and CDR2 from the germline V gene are WSHSY and SAAADI. CDR3 length: 14 amino acids. In DNA, the CDR3 is TGCGCCAGCAGTGTACAGGGGGCCTACAATGAGCAGTTCTTC. Protein sequence: CASSVQGAYNEQFF.

This rearrangement joins TRBV5-5 to TRBJ2-7; a possible D gene is TRBD2 (7 bases). Germline assignment: CDR1 SGHKS and CDR2 YYEKEE (reference sequence). This CDR3 is 16 amino acids long. V lost 4 bases and J 2 bases, leaving 19 bases between the germline ends. CDR3 region: CASSPSGGGPAYEQYF. CDR3 nucleotide sequence: TGTGCCAGCAGCCCCTCGGGGGGCGGCCCCGCCTACGAGCAGTACTTC.

The chain recombines TRBV15 with TRBJ1-2; TRBD1 might be the D (5 bases). V was pared by 4 bases and J by 1 base, with 19 bases between. This CDR3 has 17 residues. The V gene's germline CDR1 is LNHNV and CDR2 YYDKDF (reference sequence). The CDR3 is CATSNPTVLALNYGYTF. Here the CDR3 DNA reads TGTGCCACCAGCAACCCGACAGTCTTAGCTCTTAACTATGGCTACACCTTC.

The chain carries TRBV9 and TRBJ2-1, with 7 bases identical to TRBD2. This CDR3 has 16 residues. V gave up 0 bases and J gave up 0 bases; unmatched junction bases: 3. Germline-derived CDR1 and CDR2 are SGDLS and YYNGEE. CDR3 region: CASSVVSGGSYNEQFF. The CDR3 coding sequence is TGTGCCAGCAGCGTAGTCTCGGGAGGCTCCTACAATGAGCAGTTCTTC.

V gene TRBV5-1 combines with J gene TRBJ2-1; 7 bases agree with TRBD2. V trimming: 4 bases; J trimming: 3 bases; junction bases outside the gene matches: 4. The CDR3 loop spans 14 amino acids. CDR1 SGHRS and CDR2 YFSETQ come from the germline V gene. The CDR3 coding sequence is TGCGCCAGCAGCCCTAGCGGAAACTACAATGAGCAGTTCTTC. Protein: CASSPSGNYNEQFF.